The clone carrying this TCR beta chain occurred a few times. No antigen is known for it. This sample is drawn from a study of T-cell memory formation after mild COVID-19. Study conclusions and caveats: Largely, contracting CD4+ clones fell within CM and EM, and contracting CD8+ clones within EMRA.

CDR1 is SGHTA and CDR2 is FQGTGA in the germline V gene. CDR3 length equals 13 residues. Trimming removed 5 bases from V and 4 bases from J, with 9 bases in between. The TCR alpha and TCR beta cDNA libraries, bearing sample barcodes and UMIs, were generated by 5'RACE using constant-segment primers. Each CDR3 protein is one row after TCRdb ran MiXCR on the 5' RACE reads. Here the sample spans 100,000 to 150,000 distinct CDR3 sequences, about 17% being singletons. This clonotype originated in a man aged 18 to 30 who had mild COVID-19 (a few samples of this study predate the infection). Cell type and time point are not known. The rearrangement links TRBV7-3 to TRBJ2-1; D is undetermined. The specimen was PBMCs or a T cell subset sorted from them (not recorded which). This CDR3 reads CASSPAPYNEQFF. CDR3 nucleotide sequence: TGTGCCAGCAGCCCGGCCCCTTACAATGAGCAGTTCTTC.